Detailed here is one T cell receptor beta chain. V gave up 1 base and J gave up 5 bases, with 11 bases separating them. From germline, CDR1 is GTSNPN and CDR2 SVGIG (reference sequence). This CDR3 spans 14 amino acids. Exposed enrollees had met someone with a PCR-confirmed or clinician-diagnosed COVID-19 case at some point within the 2 weeks before study entry. Here immunoSEQ multiplex PCR was the method, and the copy in TCRdb shows in-frame clones only, minus some. The repertoire holds roughly 230,000 clones, with roughly 85% as singletons. These data come from a study of blood T cell repertoires in COVID-19.

The gene calls are TRBV30 and TRBJ2-2; a possible D gene is TRBD1 (5 bases). The source material was PBMCs or T cells enriched from blood (not recorded which). This TCR was recovered from a woman in her fifties or sixties who had been exposed to COVID-19. The CDR3, as DNA: TGTGCCTGGAGTGAGCCAGGGCGAACCGGGGAGCTGTTTTTT. It specifies CAWSEPGRTGELFF.